This entry is about one T cell receptor beta chain. Its antigen is undetermined. These data are taken from a study of T cells in Graves' hyperthyroidism and ophthalmopathy. Regarding the study as a whole: From stable hyperthyroidism, ophthalmopathy was separated by a 13 V-J model. Blood also carried most thyroid clonotypes expanded above 0.001.

RNA transcripts yielded amplified TCR beta CDR3 regions. The HTBI primer set was used in a first-round RT-PCR of the TCR CDR3. A single record per CDR3 protein comes from TCRdb applying MiXCR to the multiplex PCR reads. The sample contains 600,000 to 700,000 distinct CDR3 sequences, just under 45% of which appear only once. The CDR3 consists of 13 residues. CDR1 and CDR2 from the germline V gene are DFQATT and SNEGSKA (reference sequence). V was cut by 4 bases and J by 1 base, with 10 bases left in between. Patients were excluded because of uncontrolled infection, other autoimmune disease, pregnancy or lactation.

The J gene is TRBJ1-1, the V gene TRBV20-1, with a weak D call TRBD1 (5 bases). This sequence was found in an adult man with Graves' disease, either hyperthyroidism or ophthalmopathy (not recorded which). The specimen sequenced was peripheral blood or thyroid tissue (not recorded which). CDR3 DNA: TGCAGTGCTAAGGGGACCCAGAACACTGAAGCTTTCTTT. It codes for CSAKGTQNTEAFF.